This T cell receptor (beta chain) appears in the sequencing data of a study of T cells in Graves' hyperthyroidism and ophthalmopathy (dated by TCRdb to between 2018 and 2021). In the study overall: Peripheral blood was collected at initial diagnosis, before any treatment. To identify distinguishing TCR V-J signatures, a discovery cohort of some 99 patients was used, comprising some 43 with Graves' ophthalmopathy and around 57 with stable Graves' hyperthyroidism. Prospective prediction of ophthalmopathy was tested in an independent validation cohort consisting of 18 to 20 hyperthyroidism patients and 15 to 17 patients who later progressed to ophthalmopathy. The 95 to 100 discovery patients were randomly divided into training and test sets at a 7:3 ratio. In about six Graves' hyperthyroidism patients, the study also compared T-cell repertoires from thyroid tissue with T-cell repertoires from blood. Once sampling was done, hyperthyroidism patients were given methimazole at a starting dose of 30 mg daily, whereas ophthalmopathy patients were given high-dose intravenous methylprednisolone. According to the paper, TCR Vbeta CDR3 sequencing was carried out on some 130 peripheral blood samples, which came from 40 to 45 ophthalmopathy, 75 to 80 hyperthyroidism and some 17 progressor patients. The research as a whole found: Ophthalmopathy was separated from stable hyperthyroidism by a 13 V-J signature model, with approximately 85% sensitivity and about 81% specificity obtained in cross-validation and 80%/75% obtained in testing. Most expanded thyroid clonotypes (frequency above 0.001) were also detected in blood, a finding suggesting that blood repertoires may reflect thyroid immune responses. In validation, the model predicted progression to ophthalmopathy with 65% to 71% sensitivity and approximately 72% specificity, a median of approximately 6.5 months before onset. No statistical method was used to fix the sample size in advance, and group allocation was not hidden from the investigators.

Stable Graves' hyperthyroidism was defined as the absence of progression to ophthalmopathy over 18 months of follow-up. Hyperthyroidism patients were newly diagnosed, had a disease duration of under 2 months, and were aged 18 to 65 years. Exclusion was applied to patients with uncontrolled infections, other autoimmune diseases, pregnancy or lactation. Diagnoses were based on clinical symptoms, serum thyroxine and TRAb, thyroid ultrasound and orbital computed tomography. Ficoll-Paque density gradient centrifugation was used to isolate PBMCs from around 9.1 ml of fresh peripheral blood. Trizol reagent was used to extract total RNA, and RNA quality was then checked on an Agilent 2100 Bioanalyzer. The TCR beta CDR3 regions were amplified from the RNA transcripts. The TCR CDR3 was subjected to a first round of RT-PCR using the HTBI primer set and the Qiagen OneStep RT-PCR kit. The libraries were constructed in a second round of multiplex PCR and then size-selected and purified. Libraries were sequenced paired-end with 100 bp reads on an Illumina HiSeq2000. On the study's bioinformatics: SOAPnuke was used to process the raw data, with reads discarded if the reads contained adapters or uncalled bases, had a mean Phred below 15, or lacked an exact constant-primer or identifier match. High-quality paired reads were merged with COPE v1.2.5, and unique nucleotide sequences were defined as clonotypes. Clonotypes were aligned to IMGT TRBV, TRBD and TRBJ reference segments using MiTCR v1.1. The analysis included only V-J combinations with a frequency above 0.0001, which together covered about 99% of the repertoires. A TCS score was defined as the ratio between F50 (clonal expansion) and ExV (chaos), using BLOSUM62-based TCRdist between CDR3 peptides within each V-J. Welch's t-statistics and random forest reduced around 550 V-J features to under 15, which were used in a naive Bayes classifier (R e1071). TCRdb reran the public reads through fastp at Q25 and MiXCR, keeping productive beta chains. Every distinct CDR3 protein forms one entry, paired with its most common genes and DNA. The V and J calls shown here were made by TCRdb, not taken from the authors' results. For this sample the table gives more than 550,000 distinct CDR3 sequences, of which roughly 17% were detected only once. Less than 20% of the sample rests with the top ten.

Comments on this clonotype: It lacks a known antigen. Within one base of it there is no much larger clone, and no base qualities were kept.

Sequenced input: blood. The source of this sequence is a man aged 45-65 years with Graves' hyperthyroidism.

The nucleotides read TGCAGTGCGGGCAGCAACTATGGCTACACCTTC. Protein translation: CSAGSNYGYTF. The rearranged segments are TRBV20-1 and TRBJ1-2; the D gene is not confidently resolved. Deletion took 6 bases off V and 2 bases off J, with a span of 7 bases between the germline ends. CDR1 and CDR2 (DFQATT, SNEGSKA) derive from the germline V gene (reference sequence). Measured from the cysteine to the phenylalanine, the CDR3 is 11 residues long. The kept DNA is CDR3 alone, 33 bases in frame from the first base.